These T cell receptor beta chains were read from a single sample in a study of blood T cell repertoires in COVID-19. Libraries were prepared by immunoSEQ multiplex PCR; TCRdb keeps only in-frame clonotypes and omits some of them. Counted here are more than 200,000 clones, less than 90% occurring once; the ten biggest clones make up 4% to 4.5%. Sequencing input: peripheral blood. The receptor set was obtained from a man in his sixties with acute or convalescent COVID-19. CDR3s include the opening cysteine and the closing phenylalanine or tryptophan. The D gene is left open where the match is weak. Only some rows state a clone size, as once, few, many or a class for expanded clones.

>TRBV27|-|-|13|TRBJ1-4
TGTGCCAGCAGGGGGCTTAAAGGGGAAAAACTGTTTTTT
CASRGLKGEKLFF
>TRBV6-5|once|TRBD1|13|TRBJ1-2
TGTGCCAGCAGGACACAGGGGAGCTATGGCTACACCTTC
CASRTQGSYGYTF
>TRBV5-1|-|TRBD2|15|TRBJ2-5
TGCGCCAGCAGCTTGGTTGGGACTATCGGGGAGACCCAGTACTTC
CASSLVGTIGETQYF
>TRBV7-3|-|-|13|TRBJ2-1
TGTGCCAGCAGCTTACCCCCCACTAATGAGCAGTTCTTC
CASSLPPTNEQFF
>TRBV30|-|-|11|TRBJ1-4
TGTGCCTGGGCACAAACAGGGAAACTGTTTTTT
CAWAQTGKLFF
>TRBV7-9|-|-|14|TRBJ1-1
TGTGCCAGCAGCTTAGTGGGGCGGTCTACTGAAGCTTTCTTT
CASSLVGRSTEAFF
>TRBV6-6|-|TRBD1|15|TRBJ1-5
TGTGCCAGCAGTTACCGGGACAGGGGGTCTCAGCCCCAGCATTTT
CASSYRDRGSQPQHF
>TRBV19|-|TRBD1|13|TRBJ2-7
TGTGCCAGTAGTGCAGGGGGCTCCTACGAGCAGTACTTC
CASSAGGSYEQYF
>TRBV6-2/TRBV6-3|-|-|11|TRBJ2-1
TGTGCCAGCAGTCTAAGAAGTGAGCAGTTCTTC
CASSLRSEQFF
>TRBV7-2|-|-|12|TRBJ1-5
TGTGCCAGCAGCCTCGACATTCAGCCCCAGCATTTT
CASSLDIQPQHF
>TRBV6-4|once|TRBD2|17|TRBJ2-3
TGTGCCAGCAGTGAACCCGGACTAGCGGGGGTCACAGATACGCAGTATTTT
CASSEPGLAGVTDTQYF
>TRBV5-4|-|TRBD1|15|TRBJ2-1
TGTGCCAGCCTTTTGCGGGACAGGAGTTCGGATGAGCAGTTCTTC
CASLLRDRSSDEQFF
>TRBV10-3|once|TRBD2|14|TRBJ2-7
TGTGCCATCAGTGAGTCAGCGGGAGCCTACGAGCAGTACTTC
CAISESAGAYEQYF
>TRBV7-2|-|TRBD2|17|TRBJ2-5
TGTGCCAGCAGCTTAGGGGGACTAGCGGGAGGACAAGAGACCCAGTACTTC
CASSLGGLAGGQETQYF
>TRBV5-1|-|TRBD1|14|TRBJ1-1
TGCGCCAGCAGCTCACAACAGGGGACGACTGAAGCTTTCTTT
CASSSQQGTTEAFF
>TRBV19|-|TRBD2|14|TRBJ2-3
TGTGCCAGTCGCGGACTAGCGAACACAGATACGCAGTATTTT
CASRGLANTDTQYF
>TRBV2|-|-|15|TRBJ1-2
TGTGCCAGCAGCTCGGGGTTTCCCTTTTCCTATGGCTACACCTTC
CASSSGFPFSYGYTF
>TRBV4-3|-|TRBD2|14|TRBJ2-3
TGCGCCAGCAGCCCTAGCGGGAGAATAGATACGCAGTATTTT
CASSPSGRIDTQYF
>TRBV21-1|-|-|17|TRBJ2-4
TGTGCCAGCAGCCGTAGCGGGAGATTTCGCCCGAGAAACATTCAGTACTTC
CASSRSGRFRPRNIQYF
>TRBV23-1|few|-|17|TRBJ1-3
TGCGCCAGCAGTCCTTCCTACTCCAGGGGCACAGGAAACACCATATATTTT
CASSPSYSRGTGNTIYF
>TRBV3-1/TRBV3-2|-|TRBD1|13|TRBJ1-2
TGTGCCAGCAGCTCACAGGGGTACTATGGCTACACCTTC
CASSSQGYYGYTF
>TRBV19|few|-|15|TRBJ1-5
TGTGCCAGTAGTACTGGACAATATAGCAATCAGCCCCAGCATTTT
CASSTGQYSNQPQHF
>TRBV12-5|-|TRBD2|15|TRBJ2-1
TGTGCTAGTGGTTCGGGACTAGCGGGATTAAATGAGCAGTTCTTC
CASGSGLAGLNEQFF
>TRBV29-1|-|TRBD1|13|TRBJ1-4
TGCAGCGTGGGGACAGGCTCTAATGAAAAACTGTTTTTT
CSVGTGSNEKLFF
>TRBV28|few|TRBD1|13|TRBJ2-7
TGTGCCAGCAGGCCGACAGGGACCTACGAGCAGTACTTC
CASRPTGTYEQYF
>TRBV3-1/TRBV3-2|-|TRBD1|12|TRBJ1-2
TGTGCCAGCAGCCGGACAGGGGACGGCTACACCTTC
CASSRTGDGYTF
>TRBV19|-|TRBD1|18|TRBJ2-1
TGTGCCAGTAGTATAAGGGGACAGGGGGCGATCGTGGGCAATGAGCAGTTCTTC
CASSIRGQGAIVGNEQFF
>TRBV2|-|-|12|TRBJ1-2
TGTGCCAGCAGTGAGTACTCCTATGGCTACACCTTC
CASSEYSYGYTF
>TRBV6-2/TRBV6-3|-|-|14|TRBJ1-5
TGTGCCAGCAGCTCTCAGACGCAGAACGGGGCCCAGCATTTT
CASSSQTQNGAQHF
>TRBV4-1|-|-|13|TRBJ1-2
TGCGCCAGCAGCCAAACAGGGAACTATGGCTACACCTTC
CASSQTGNYGYTF
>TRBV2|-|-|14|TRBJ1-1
TGTGCCACCCCCGTGGGCAGCATGAACACTGAAGCTTTCTTT
CATPVGSMNTEAFF
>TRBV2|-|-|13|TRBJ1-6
TGTGCCAGCAGTGCGGAGGGGAATTCACCCCTCCACTTT
CASSAEGNSPLHF
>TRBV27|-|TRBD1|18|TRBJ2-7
TGTGCCAGCAGTCATGCATTCCCCCGGGACAGGGGCGGCTACGAGCAGTACTTC
CASSHAFPRDRGGYEQYF
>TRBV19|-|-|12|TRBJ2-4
TGTGCCAGTAGGCCCCTAGGAAACATTCAGTACTTC
CASRPLGNIQYF
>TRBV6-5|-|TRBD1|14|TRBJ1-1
TGTGCCAGCAGCACCTGGACAGGGTTCCCTGAAGCTTTCTTT
CASSTWTGFPEAFF
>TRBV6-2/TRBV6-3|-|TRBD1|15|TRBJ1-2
TGTGCCAGCAGTGACTCTAAGACAGGGAACTATGGCTACACCTTC
CASSDSKTGNYGYTF
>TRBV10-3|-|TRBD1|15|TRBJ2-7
TGTGCCATCAGCCGGGGGACAGGGGGCAGCGACGAGCAGTACTTC
CAISRGTGGSDEQYF
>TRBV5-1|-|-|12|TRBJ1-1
TGCGCCAGCCGGGGAGGCGGATCTGAAGCTTTCTTT
CASRGGGSEAFF
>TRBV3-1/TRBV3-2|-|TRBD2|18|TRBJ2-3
TGTGCCAGCAGCCAAGAGGGACTAGCGGGGGGGGGCACAGATACGCAGTATTTT
CASSQEGLAGGGTDTQYF
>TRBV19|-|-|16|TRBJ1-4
TGTGCCAGTAGCATAGGGAATCCGGGAACTAATGAAAAACTGTTTTTT
CASSIGNPGTNEKLFF
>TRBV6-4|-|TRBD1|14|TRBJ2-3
TGTGCCACCCAGGACAGGTTTGACACAGATACGCAGTATTTT
CATQDRFDTDTQYF
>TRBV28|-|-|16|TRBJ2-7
TGTGCCAGTAAGGCAATGGAGCGGGTAATAAGTGGCGAGCAGTACTTC
CASKAMERVISGEQYF
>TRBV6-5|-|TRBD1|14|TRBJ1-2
TGTGCCAGCAATGGACAGGGGGCTTTCTATGGCTACACCTTC
CASNGQGAFYGYTF
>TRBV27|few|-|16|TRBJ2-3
TGTGCCAGCAGCGCCCGTACAGGACCCCTCACAGATACGCAGTATTTT
CASSARTGPLTDTQYF
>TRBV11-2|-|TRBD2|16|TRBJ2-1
TGTGCCAGCAGCTCATGGACTAGCGGGAGAAGTGATGAGCAGTTCTTC
CASSSWTSGRSDEQFF
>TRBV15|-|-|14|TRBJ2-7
TGTGCCACCAGCAGAGATCATGGAGTGGACGAGCAGTACTTC
CATSRDHGVDEQYF
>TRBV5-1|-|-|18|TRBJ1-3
-
CASSFGPGGAGSGNTIYF
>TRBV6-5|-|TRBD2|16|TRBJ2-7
TGTGCCAGCAGTTACTCATCTAGCGGGTCTTCCTACGAGCAGTACTTC
CASSYSSSGSSYEQYF
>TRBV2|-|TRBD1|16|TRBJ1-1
TGTGCCAGCAGTCTCCGGGACAGGGGGATGAACACTGAAGCTTTCTTT
CASSLRDRGMNTEAFF
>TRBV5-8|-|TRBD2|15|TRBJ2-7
TGTGCCAGCAGCTTGGAGGGACTAGCGGGATCTGAGCAGTACTTC
CASSLEGLAGSEQYF
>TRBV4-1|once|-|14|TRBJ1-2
TGCGCCAGCAGCCAAGATGTGGGCCTCGAGGGCTACACCTTC
CASSQDVGLEGYTF
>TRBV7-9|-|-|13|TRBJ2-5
TGTGCCAGCAGCTTTGGCCAGCAAGAGACCCAGTACTTC
CASSFGQQETQYF
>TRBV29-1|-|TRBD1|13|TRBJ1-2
TGCAGCGTTGAGGGACAGGGGGCGCTTGGCTACACCTTC
CSVEGQGALGYTF
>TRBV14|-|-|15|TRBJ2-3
TGTGCCAGCAGCCTGACTAGTTACCGCGGGGATACGCAGTATTTT
CASSLTSYRGDTQYF
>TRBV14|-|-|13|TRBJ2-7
TGTGCCAGCAGCCCCGGCGGCACCTACGAGCAGTACTTC
CASSPGGTYEQYF